The clone carrying this T cell receptor beta chain was counted only a few times. Its antigen is still unknown. This sample is drawn from a study of blood T cells in healthy people across ages. Whole-study context: Template switching captured about one barcoded beta molecule per two T cells. General study findings and limits: When one million T cells were used, diversity estimates were thought to be underestimates.

Alongside a J-beta primer mix, a sample-barcoded 5' primer served in a second PCR lasting roughly 7 to 11 cycles. Every cDNA molecule bore a tag from a template-switch adaptor containing 12 random nucleotides. Each CDR3 protein is one row after TCRdb ran MiXCR on the 5' RACE reads. The table lists approximately 900,000 distinct CDR3 sequences, roughly 48% of them singletons. The CDR3 runs 14 residues. Trimming stripped 5 bases from V and 0 bases from J, with 10 bases between. CDR1 is SEHNR and CDR2 is FQNEAQ in the germline V gene (reference sequence). This clonotype was obtained from a man aged 30-40 years in good health. Sample: blood. The V gene is TRBV7-9, the J gene TRBJ1-2; D ambiguous. The CDR3 DNA reads as TGTGCCAGCAGCGTAATGGACTCTAACTATGGCTACACCTTC. Translating gives CASSVMDSNYGYTF.